This TCR beta chain was captured in a study of control samples from healthy donors and cancer patients. With 2 bases removed from V and 0 bases from J, the gap between germline ends came to 7 bases. The CDR3 runs to 14 residues. Germline V lookup: CDR1 MGHRA, CDR2 YSYEKL. Sequenced by immunoSEQ multiplex PCR; TCRdb stores in-frame clones only, minus some. Of 200,000 or so clones detected, 90% to 95% appear once; the ten largest clones hold 1.8%. This clone was detected only once. The sequenced material came from blood. The chain couples TRBV4-1 to TRBJ1-2; no clear D. This sequence was found in a man aged 25 to 40 in good health. The CDR3 sequence: CASSQRGSNYGYTF. CDR3 in DNA: TGCGCCAGCAGCCAAAGAGGCTCTAACTATGGCTACACCTTC.